The source of this TCR beta chain is a study of blood T cell repertoires in COVID-19. Profiled with immunoSEQ multiplex PCR; TCRdb holds only in-frame clones, not every one. The sample holds about 100,000 clones; more than 65% are singletons and the top ten take around 29%. The receptor was derived from a man between 65 and 80 years old with active or convalescent COVID-19. The material sequenced was peripheral blood.

CDR3 residues: CAIRSGLADTYNEQFF. The CDR3 DNA follows: TGTGCCATCAGATCGGGACTAGCGGACACCTACAATGAGCAGTTCTTC. This chain links TRBV10-3 with TRBJ2-1; 11 bases line up with TRBD2. This CDR3 comprises 16 residues. With V trimmed by 6 bases and J by 2 bases, 6 bases remained unmatched. The germline gives CDR1 ENHRY, CDR2 SYGVKD.